The 12 T cell receptor beta chains presented below share a single source sample, sequenced in a study. The protocol was immunoSEQ multiplex PCR, while the TCRdb copy is restricted to in-frame clones and leaves out a portion. Here the sample spans around 54,000 clones, 90% to 95% being singletons. The specimen was PBMCs. The source is a man aged 35 to 55 with rheumatoid arthritis.

This clone has a single count. This chain joins TRBV7-3 and TRBJ2-7; 7 bases agree with TRBD2. Germline lookup yields CDR1 SGHTA and CDR2 FQGTGA. The CDR3 consists of 16 residues. The ends lost 2 bases at V and 5 bases at J; junction bases unmatched: 12. CDR3 sequence reads: CASSLLAVTPPHEQYF. As DNA, the CDR3 is TGTGCCAGCAGCTTACTAGCGGTGACACCTCCCCACGAGCAGTACTTC.

The V call is TRBV2, the J call TRBJ1-2; maybe TRBD1 (6 bases). Per germline, CDR1 SNHLY and CDR2 FYNNEI. With 5 bases removed from V and 2 bases from J, the gap between germline ends came to 9 bases. This CDR3 is built from 13 residues. The CDR3 region is CASSRQGNYGYTF. The CDR3 DNA follows: TGTGCCAGCAGTAGGCAGGGGAACTATGGCTACACCTTC.

The gene calls are TRBV4-1 and TRBJ1-4; D gene unclear. The CDR3 contains 12 residues. Germline CDR1 MGHRA, CDR2 YSYEKL. V lost 1 base to trimming and J lost 7 bases, with 4 bases between them. Written as DNA, the CDR3 is TGCGCCAGCAGCCAAGGGGGTGAAAAACTGTTTTTT. Amino acids: CASSQGGEKLFF.

The chain has TRBV7-2 and TRBJ2-7, with 7 bases lining up with TRBD1. V lost 2 bases, J lost 5 bases, and 9 bases stayed unmatched. The CDR3 totals 15 residues. Germline CDR1 is SGHTA and CDR2 is FQGNSA. The DNA of the CDR3 is TGTGCCAGCAGCTTACGGAGACAGGGTGACCACGAGCAGTACTTC. Residues: CASSLRRQGDHEQYF.

The chain uses TRBV18 and TRBJ2-1; maybe TRBD1 (5 bases). The CDR3 has 11 amino acids. Germline CDR1 KGHSH, CDR2 LQKENI. V lost 8 bases to trimming and J lost 6 bases, with 8 bases between them. The CDR3 is CASGQFNEQFF. In DNA form, the CDR3 reads TGTGCCAGCGGACAATTCAATGAGCAGTTCTTC.

The J gene is TRBJ1-1, the V gene TRBV5-1; TRBD1 is a possible D gene (6 bases). The CDR3 consists of 14 residues. Looked up from germline, CDR1 is SGHRS and CDR2 is YFSETQ. The V gene lost 2 bases and the J gene lost 5 bases, with 13 bases spanning the gap. The CDR3 DNA reads TGCGCCAGCAGCTTAGGAATGGGGGCGACTGAAGCTTTCTTT. Residues: CASSLGMGATEAFF.

V and J are TRBV12-3 or TRBV12-4 and TRBJ2-7; D call uncertain. The CDR3 is made up of 12 amino acids. Trimming shortened V by 6 bases and J by 3 bases, and 9 bases separated the two germline ends. The CDR3 here is CASRLDVYEQYF. In nucleotides, the CDR3 is TGTGCCAGCAGACTTGACGTCTACGAGCAGTACTTC.

This chain links TRBV5-1 with TRBJ2-1; D is ambiguous. The CDR3 has 16 residues. V lost 0 bases, J lost 5 bases, and 15 bases lay in between. Germline V lookup: CDR1 SGHRS, CDR2 YFSETQ. The CDR3 loop is CASSLAGGFLDNEQFF. The CDR3, as DNA: TGCGCCAGCAGCTTGGCCGGCGGCTTCTTGGACAATGAGCAGTTCTTC.

The gene calls are TRBV7-2 and TRBJ2-6; D call uncertain. Per the germline V gene, CDR1 is SGHTA and CDR2 is FQGNSA. With 0 bases removed from V and 1 base from J, the gap between germline ends came to 10 bases. The CDR3 has 17 amino acids. The chain's CDR3 is CASSLAAAPSGANVLTF. The CDR3 region has the DNA TGTGCCAGCAGCTTAGCGGCAGCTCCTTCTGGGGCCAACGTCCTGACTTTC. Using reference TRBV7-2 and TRBJ2-6 for the parts outside the CDR3, the full variable domain is GAGVSQSPSNKVTEKGKDVELRCDPISGHTALYWYRQSLGQGLEFLIYFQGNSAPDKSGLPSDRFSAERTGGSVSTLTIQRTQQEDSAVYLCASSLAAAPSGANVLTFGAGSRLTVL.

This clone was seen a single time. The chain has TRBV27 and TRBJ1-1; no reliable D call. The CDR3 is 15 amino acids. CDR1 and CDR2 (germline): MNHEY, SMNVEV (reference sequence). Trimming shortened V by 8 bases and J by 3 bases, and 19 bases separated the two germline ends. This chain's CDR3 is CASRLQRGWDTEAFF. CDR3 nucleotide sequence: TGTGCCAGCCGTCTCCAGCGCGGGTGGGACACTGAAGCTTTCTTT.

The CDR3 protein is CASNAYRGTTNEKLFF. Here the CDR3 DNA reads TGTGCCAGTAACGCCTATCGGGGGACAACTAATGAAAAACTGTTTTTT. The chain links TRBV19 to TRBJ1-4; D might be TRBD1 (5 bases). V dropped 7 bases and J dropped 0 bases, with 15 bases sitting between them. The CDR3 has 16 amino acids. Germline CDR1 LNHDA, CDR2 SQIVND (reference sequence).

V usage is TRBV9 and J usage is TRBJ1-6; a possible D gene is TRBD1 (5 bases). Germline V gene data show CDR1 as SGDLS and CDR2 as YYNGEE. The CDR3 covers 15 residues. The V end was cut by 4 bases, the J end by 8 bases, with 16 bases between. The CDR3 sequence is CASSIDSFLDSPLHF. CDR3 nucleotide sequence: TGTGCCAGCAGCATAGACAGCTTTCTCGATTCACCCCTCCACTTT. Full variable domain (missing parts from reference TRBV9 and TRBJ1-6): DSGVTQTPKHLITATGQRVTLRCSPRSGDLSVYWYQQSLDQGLQFLIQYYNGEERAKGNILERFSAQQFPDLHSELNLSSLELGDSALYFCASSIDSFLDSPLHFGNGTRLTVT.